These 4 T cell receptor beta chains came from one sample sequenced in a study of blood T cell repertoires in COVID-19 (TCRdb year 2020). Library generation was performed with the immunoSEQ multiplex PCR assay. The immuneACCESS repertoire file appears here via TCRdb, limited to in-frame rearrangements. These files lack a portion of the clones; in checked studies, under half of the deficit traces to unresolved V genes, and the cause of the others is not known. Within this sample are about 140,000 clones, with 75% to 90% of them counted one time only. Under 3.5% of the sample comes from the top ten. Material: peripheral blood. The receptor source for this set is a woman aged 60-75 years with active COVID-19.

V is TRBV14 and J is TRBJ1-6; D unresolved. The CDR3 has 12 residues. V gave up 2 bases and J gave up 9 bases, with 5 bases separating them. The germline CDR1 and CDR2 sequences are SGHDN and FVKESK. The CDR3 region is CASSQSSSPLHF. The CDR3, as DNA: TGTGCCAGCAGCCAAAGTAGTTCACCCCTCCACTTT.

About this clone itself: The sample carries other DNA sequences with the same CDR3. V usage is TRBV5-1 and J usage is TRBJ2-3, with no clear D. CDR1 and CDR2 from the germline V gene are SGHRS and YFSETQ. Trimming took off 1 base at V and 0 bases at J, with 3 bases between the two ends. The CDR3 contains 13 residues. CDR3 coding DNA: TGCGCCAGCAGCTTGCCTAGCACAGATACGCAGTATTTT. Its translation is CASSLPSTDTQYF. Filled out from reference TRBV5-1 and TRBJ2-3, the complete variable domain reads KAGVTQTPRYLIKTRGQQVTLSCSPISGHRSVSWYQQTPGQGLQFLFEYFSETQRNKGNFPGRFSGRQFSNSRSEMNVSTLELGDSALYLCASSLPSTDTQYFGPGTRLTVL.

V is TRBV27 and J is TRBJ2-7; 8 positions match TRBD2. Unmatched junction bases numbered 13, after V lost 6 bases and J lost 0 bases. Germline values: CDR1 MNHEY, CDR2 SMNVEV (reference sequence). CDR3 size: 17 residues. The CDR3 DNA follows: TGTGCCAGCAGATCCTTTGGGACTAGTGTGAGCTCCTACGAGCAGTACTTC. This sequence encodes CASRSFGTSVSSYEQYF.

For the CDR3, the DNA is TGTGCCAGCAGTGTAGGACTAGCGGGTCTCTCTGGGGCCAACGTCCTGACTTTC. Its translation is CASSVGLAGLSGANVLTF. The rearrangement links TRBV2 to TRBJ2-6; TRBD2 matches at 11 bases. V shed 4 bases, J shed 0 bases, and the junction held 5 bases outside the gene matches. The CDR3 loop spans 18 amino acids. The germline CDR1 and CDR2 sequences are SNHLY and FYNNEI. Combining the CDR3 with reference TRBV2 and TRBJ2-6 gives the whole variable domain EPEVTQTPSHQVTQMGQEVILRCVPISNHLYFYWYRQILGQKVEFLVSFYNNEISEKSEIFDDQFSVERPDGSNFTLKIRSTKLEDSAMYFCASSVGLAGLSGANVLTFGAGSRLTVL.